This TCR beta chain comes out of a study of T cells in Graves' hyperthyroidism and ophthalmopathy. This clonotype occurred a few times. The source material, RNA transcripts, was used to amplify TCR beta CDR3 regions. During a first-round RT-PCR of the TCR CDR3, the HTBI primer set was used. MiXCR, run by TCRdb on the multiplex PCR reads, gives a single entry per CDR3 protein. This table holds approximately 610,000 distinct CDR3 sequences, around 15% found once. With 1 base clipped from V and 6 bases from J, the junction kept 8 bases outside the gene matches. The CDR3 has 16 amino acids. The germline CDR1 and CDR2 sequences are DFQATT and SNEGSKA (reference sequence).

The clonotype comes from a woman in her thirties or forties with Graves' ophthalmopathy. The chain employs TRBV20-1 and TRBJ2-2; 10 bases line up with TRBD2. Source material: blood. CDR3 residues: CSARAGESGRAGELFF. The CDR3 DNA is TGCAGTGCTAGAGCGGGGGAGAGCGGGAGGGCCGGGGAGCTGTTTTTT.